The rows below give T cell receptor beta chains drawn from one sample of a study of CD8+ T cells in alopecia areata. Produced via immunoSEQ multiplex PCR; TCRdb's table is partial and in-frame only. Counted here are fewer than 250,000 clones, under 80% occurring once; the ten biggest clones make up 1.3%. The input for sequencing was CD4+ T cells sorted from blood, taken around week 50, from a patient treated with tofacitinib. All receptors come from a human donor with alopecia areata. Both conserved end residues are trimmed from each CDR3. Each record gives: V gene, CDR3 length, CDR3 protein.

>TRBV19|13
ASSIQGGTGNIQY
>TRBV7-9|13
ASSRGQGENQPQH
>TRBV20-1|9
SALGGTEAF
>TRBV29-1|10
SVRPDTGELF
>TRBV29-1|11
SVQTGGETEAF
>TRBV1|14
TSSQVLLVRTDTQY
>TRBV7-3|9
ASASTDTQY
>TRBV9|15
ASSVAERGGDQETQY
>TRBV5-1|12
ASTVQGANTEAF
>TRBV29-1|12
SVWGQVTYNEQF
>TRBV29-1|13
SVVGVTIMNTEAF
>TRBV5-1|15
ASSFTGVRSGANVLT
>TRBV29-1|11
SGGQLSTDTQY
>TRBV29-1|11
SVGESSNQPQH
>TRBV7-2|12
ASSLLLGSYEQY
>TRBV30|12
AWTRSGGYNEQF
>TRBV28|12
ASSFSGTRDEQY
>TRBV29-1|12
SVSRLGTGETQY
>TRBV18|13
ASSSGGRPQETQY
>TRBV19|11
ASSHPRPGGYT
>TRBV29-1|12
SGSETGARGELF
>TRBV5-4|11
ADGGAGTDTQY
>TRBV14|12
ASSPRGPGQPQH
>TRBV7-7|12
ASSIDRSQGTQY
>TRBV4-3|16
ASSQKGAGGGFTDTQY
>TRBV2|13
ASSPRTGGSYGYT
>TRBV29-1|11
SARDRINEKLF
>TRBV10-2|11
ASSGGRGHGYT
>TRBV29-1|11
SVTGFGNEKLF
>TRBV4-1|10
ASRGGDYGYT
>TRBV7-9|13
ASSLTKGGTNVLT
>TRBV15|14
ATSRAGQSFTDTQY
>TRBV7-2|13
ASSPDPTMNTEAF
>TRBV9|13
ASSVSAGETDTQY
>TRBV7-2|11
ASSITREETQY
>TRBV7-2|13
ASSPGQSFNQPQH
>TRBV6-6|13
ASSGPGQGNYGYT
>TRBV14|9
ASSQADTQY
>TRBV4-1|13
ASSQEGNGRGGSM
>TRBV29-1|8
SVGVTEAF